These 28 T cell receptor beta chains came from one sample sequenced in a study of regulatory T cells in long-lasting Graves disease. Time point indicated: persistent/refractory GD, antithyroid drugs over 5 years with positive TRAb. Construction of the TCR library relied on RNA isolated from PBMCs. HTBI primers from iRepertoire and Arm-PCR of CDR3 regions yielded the TCR beta libraries. MiXCR was run by TCRdb on the multiplex PCR reads, yielding one entry per CDR3 protein. The profile covers around 510,000 distinct CDR3 sequences, with less than 25% appearing a single time and 6.5% to 8% taken by the ten largest. Here the sequenced sample was peripheral blood mononuclear cells (PBMCs), taken when the disease was refractory, from a patient treated with antithyroid drugs. These receptors originate from a female donor with Graves disease.

This clonotype was observed at least ten times. The chain links TRBV20-1 to TRBJ2-4; 9 bases agree with TRBD2. CDR1 is DFQATT, CDR2 SNEGSKA, per germline (reference sequence). CDR3 length: 15 amino acids. The V segment lost 6 bases and the J segment 8 bases; nucleotides outside the gene matches: 14. CDR3: CSAKPREGLVDIQYF. The CDR3 bases are TGCAGTGCCAAGCCGCGGGAGGGCCTTGTTGACATTCAGTACTTC.

This clonotype appeared a few times. The chain carries TRBV30 and TRBJ2-2, with 7 bases that match TRBD2. CDR1 GTSNPN and CDR2 SVGIG come from the germline V gene (reference sequence). The V segment lost 5 bases and the J segment 7 bases; nucleotides outside the gene matches: 1. The CDR3 totals 11 residues. CDR3 DNA sequence: TGTGCCTGGGGGGGGGACGGGGAGCTGTTTTTT. This sequence encodes CAWGGDGELFF. Looking up the rest from reference TRBV30 and TRBJ2-2 gives the full variable domain: SQTIHQWPATLVQPVGSPLSLECTVEGTSNPNLYWYRQAAGRGLQLLFYSVGIGQISSEVPQNLSASRPQDRQFILSSKKLLLSDSGFYLCAWGGDGELFFGEGSRLTVL.

This clonotype was observed at least ten times. The CDR3, as DNA: TGTGCCAGCAGTATTACCGGGACAGACCGCTACGAGCAGTACTTC. Translation gives CASSITGTDRYEQYF. This rearrangement joins TRBV2 to TRBJ2-7; 7 bases match TRBD1. The CDR3 sequence is 15 residues long. The J segment lost 3 bases and the V segment lost 5 bases, leaving 10 bases of the junction unmatched. Germline CDR1 is SNHLY and CDR2 is FYNNEI.

The sample holds many counts of this clonotype. V gene TRBV29-1 combines with J gene TRBJ2-5; D gene unclear. With 4 bases removed from V and 4 bases from J, the gap between germline ends came to 4 bases. This CDR3 contains 10 residues. Germline V gene data show CDR1 as SQVTM and CDR2 as ANQGSEA. CDR3 coding DNA: TGCAGCGTTGGTCGAGAGACCCAGTACTTC. Its protein is CSVGRETQYF.

This clonotype was seen ten or more times. The rearrangement uses TRBV12-3 or TRBV12-4 and TRBJ1-2, with D hard to call. The CDR3 spans 14 residues. Deletions cut 3 bases from V and 3 bases from J, with 11 bases between. The CDR3 bases are TGTGCCAGCAGTTTCCACACCGGGCACTATGGCTACACCTTC. This encodes CASSFHTGHYGYTF.

The table lists this clonotype with a few counts. A much larger clonotype is one base distant, so this may be a read error. V is TRBV5-7 and J is TRBJ1-1; a possible D gene is TRBD1 (6 bases). TRBV5-7 belongs to the ORF category, with a function that is uncertain. The length of the CDR3 is 12 residues. Trimming took off 5 bases at V and 3 bases at J, with 8 bases between the two ends. CDR3 sequence (DNA): TGTGCCAGCAGGTCAGGGGACACTGAAGCTTTCTTT. This gives the protein CASRSGDTEAFF.

On this clonotype itself: A much larger clone lies a single base off, so this may be a read error. CDR3 amino acids: CASSWTGSDTGELFF. CDR3 bases: TGTGCCAGCAGTTGGACAGGGTCGGACACCGGGGAGCTGTTTTTT. The gene calls are TRBV6-4 and TRBJ2-2; the match to TRBD1 covers 8 bases. The CDR3 covers 15 residues. Germline values: CDR1 MRHNA, CDR2 SNTAGT. The V segment lost 5 bases and the J segment 3 bases; nucleotides outside the gene matches: 5.

This clonotype was counted only a few times. The chain carries TRBV11-3 and TRBJ2-1; TRBD2 is a possible D gene (5 bases). The CDR3 consists of 14 residues. Germline V gives CDR1 SGHNT, CDR2 YENEEA. Trimming removed 4 bases from V and 10 bases from J, with 17 bases in between. CDR3 amino acids: CASSSDKTGWEQFF. The CDR3 DNA reads TGTGCCAGCAGCTCCGACAAAACGGGATGGGAGCAGTTCTTC.

The V call is TRBV19, the J call TRBJ1-1, with D uncertain. Trimming cost V 5 bases and J 1 base, with 11 bases left between them. CDR3 length: 14 residues. CDR1 and CDR2 (germline): LNHDA, SQIVND (reference sequence). The CDR3 bases are TGTGCCAGTAGTCTCTCCGGGGAGAACACTGAAGCTTTCTTT. Translating it yields CASSLSGENTEAFF.

This clonotype has only a few counts. The rearrangement uses TRBV3-1 and TRBJ1-1; 9 nucleotides line up with TRBD1. J lost 0 bases, V lost 1 base, and 6 bases had no gene match. CDR3 length: 17 residues. Germline CDR1 reads LGHDT; CDR2 reads YNNKEL (reference sequence). The CDR3 loop reads CASSQARGTGLNTEAFF. Here the CDR3 DNA reads TGTGCCAGCAGCCAAGCGCGAGGGACAGGGTTGAACACTGAAGCTTTCTTT.

The CDR3 loop is CASSRDRGIYGYTF. CDR3 nucleotides: TGTGCCAGCAGTCGGGACAGGGGCATTTATGGCTACACCTTC. The chain combines TRBV6-1 with TRBJ1-2, with 10 bases matching TRBD1. The CDR3 runs to 14 residues. CDR1 and CDR2 (germline): MNHNS, SASEGT. J was trimmed by 5 bases and V by 5 bases; bases with no gene match: 5.

This clonotype was seen a few times. V and J are TRBV6-2 or TRBV6-3 and TRBJ1-5; D perhaps matches TRBD1 (6 bases). Trimming left V 2 bases short and J 7 bases short, with 12 bases between. CDR1 is MNHEY, CDR2 SVGEGT, per germline. The CDR3 extends over 14 amino acids. The CDR3 region has the DNA TGTGCCAGCAGTTACGGGGGCGGAGGGCAGCCCCAGCATTTT. This sequence encodes CASSYGGGGQPQHF.

This clonotype was recorded many times. The V gene is TRBV6-1, the J gene TRBJ2-2; 7 bases agree with TRBD1. V shed 6 bases, J shed 1 base, and the junction held 2 bases outside the gene matches. Germline lookup yields CDR1 MNHNS and CDR2 SASEGT. CDR3 size: 14 residues. Here the CDR3 reads CASRQGLNTGELFF. CDR3 DNA sequence: TGTGCCAGCAGACAGGGGCTGAACACCGGGGAGCTGTTTTTT.

The rearrangement joins TRBV30 to TRBJ2-7; D is ambiguous. This CDR3 has 11 amino acids. Germline lookup yields CDR1 GTSNPN and CDR2 SVGIG (reference sequence). Trimming took 1 base from V and 4 from J, leaving 5 bases between them. The CDR3 is CAWSEEYEQYF. The CDR3 nucleotides are TGTGCCTGGAGTGAAGAATACGAGCAGTACTTC.

The rearrangement uses TRBV5-6 and TRBJ1-6, with no clear D. This CDR3 region has 14 residues. Trimming cost V 0 bases and J 7 bases, with 8 bases left between them. CDR1 and CDR2 (germline): SGHDT, YYEEEE. The CDR3 loop reads CASSLGLTNSPLHF. In DNA form, the CDR3 reads TGTGCCAGCAGCTTGGGGCTGACGAATTCACCCCTCCACTTT.

The chain carries TRBV4-1 and TRBJ2-7; 10 nucleotides line up with TRBD2. V shed 0 bases and J 4 bases; nucleotides not matched to a gene: 3. CDR1 is MGHRA, CDR2 YSYEKL, per germline. The CDR3 is 15 amino acids. Written as DNA, the CDR3 is TGCGCCAGCAGCCAAGAAGTAGCGGGAGGATACGAGCAGTACTTC. Translation gives CASSQEVAGGYEQYF.

This clonotype was observed a handful of times. The rearrangement joins TRBV6-1 to TRBJ1-1; tentatively, D is TRBD1 (5 bases). Germline V gives CDR1 MNHNS, CDR2 SASEGT. Trimming stripped 0 bases from V and 4 bases from J, with 9 bases between. There are 14 residues in the CDR3. The CDR3: CASSEAPGLTEAFF. The CDR3 DNA follows: TGTGCCAGCAGTGAAGCCCCAGGGCTCACTGAAGCTTTCTTT.

This clonotype showed up just a few times. The chain combines TRBV30 with TRBJ2-1, with TRBD1 identical over 7 bases. There are 11 residues in the CDR3. With 5 bases clipped from V and 14 bases from J, the junction kept 9 bases outside the gene matches. Germline lookup yields CDR1 GTSNPN and CDR2 SVGIG (reference sequence). CDR3 DNA sequence: TGTGCCTGGCAAGACAGGGCCTGGGAGTTCTTC. Amino acid sequence: CAWQDRAWEFF.

The J gene is TRBJ2-3, the V gene TRBV6-1; 7 bases are shared with TRBD2. CDR3 length: 21 residues. In germline, CDR1 is MNHNS, CDR2 SASEGT. The ends lost 7 bases at V and 4 bases at J; junction bases unmatched: 29. The DNA for the CDR3 is TGTGCCAGCATCCCGGGGGAAGGAGCGGGATGGAGTTCAGTACGCCCAGATACGCAGTATTTT. Amino acid sequence: CASIPGEGAGWSSVRPDTQYF.

This chain uses TRBV14 with TRBJ2-7; D possibly corresponds to TRBD2 (5 bases). Germline V gene lookup returns CDR1 SGHDN and CDR2 FVKESK. The V end lost 5 bases, the J end lost 0 bases, and 11 bases lay between the germline ends. This CDR3 contains 14 residues. CDR3 bases: TGTGCCAGCAGCACCAGACTAATCTCCTACGAGCAGTACTTC. It codes for CASSTRLISYEQYF.

This clonotype turned up a few times. The genes are TRBV9 and TRBJ2-4; TRBD1 matches 8 bases. Germline assignment: CDR1 SGDLS and CDR2 YYNGEE. V shed 0 bases and J 4 bases; nucleotides not matched to a gene: 9. The CDR3 is 17 amino acids. This CDR3 reads CASSVVGSGQGKNIQYF. DNA of the CDR3: TGTGCCAGCAGCGTAGTTGGTTCCGGACAGGGTAAAAACATTCAGTACTTC.

This clonotype has at least ten counts. The rearrangement uses TRBV7-3 and TRBJ2-2, with a possible D match to TRBD1 (5 bases). The CDR3 has 13 residues. The germline V gene encodes CDR1 SGHTA and CDR2 FQGTGA. V was trimmed by 0 bases and J by 6 bases, leaving 5 bases between them. The CDR3 loop is CASSLTGAGELFF. The CDR3 DNA reads TGTGCCAGCAGCTTAACAGGGGCCGGGGAGCTGTTTTTT.

Note on this clonotype: An end of the junction does not agree with germline; a read error may underlie this. The V gene is TRBV29-1, the J gene TRBJ2-5; 8 nucleotides align to TRBD2. CDR1 and CDR2 from the germline V gene are SQVTM and ANQGSEA. This CDR3 comprises 12 residues. In DNA, the CDR3 is TGCAGCGTTGTCGGGGGGGAGGGACTAGGCTCCTTC. Its translation: CSVVGGEGLGSF.

The genes are TRBV7-2 and TRBJ1-3; the D gene is possibly TRBD1 (6 bases). Germline V gene data show CDR1 as SGHTA and CDR2 as FQGNSA. Trimming took off 5 bases at V and 4 bases at J, with 12 bases between the two ends. This CDR3 comprises 14 residues. CDR3 protein: CASSIQTGGNTIYF. The CDR3 nucleotides read TGTGCCAGCAGCATACAAACAGGGGGAAACACCATATATTTT.

This clonotype was recorded many times. The rearrangement links TRBV7-8 to TRBJ1-1; D remains unclear. CDR3 length: 14 residues. Trimming shortened V by 1 base and J by 3 bases, and 9 bases separated the two germline ends. Germline values: CDR1 SGHVS, CDR2 FQNEAQ. In nucleotides, the CDR3 is TGTGCCAGCAGCTTAGAGGCGGGAGACACTGAAGCTTTCTTT. Protein: CASSLEAGDTEAFF.

This chain uses TRBV7-9 with TRBJ2-7, with 7 bases matching TRBD2. Germline CDR1 and CDR2: SEHNR and FQNEAQ (reference sequence). Trimming took 7 bases from V and 3 from J; bases not matched to a gene: 12. The length of the CDR3 is 15 residues. The CDR3, as DNA: TGTGCCAGCACCCACCCGCGGGGGACCCACTACGAGCAGTACTTC. It is translated as CASTHPRGTHYEQYF.

The V call is TRBV25-1, the J call TRBJ1-3; D is perhaps TRBD1 (6 bases). The CDR3 runs 17 residues. In germline, CDR1 is MGHDK, CDR2 SYGVNS. V lost 1 base and J lost 4, with 17 bases in between. The CDR3 reads CASSEFGNRAGGNTIYF. The CDR3 DNA is TGTGCCAGCAGTGAATTTGGGAACAGGGCGGGAGGAAACACCATATATTTT.

The sample holds many counts of this clonotype. V and J are TRBV7-9 and TRBJ1-2; tentative D call: TRBD1 (6 bases). CDR1 is SEHNR, CDR2 FQNEAQ, per germline (reference sequence). V lost 2 bases and J lost 8, with 12 bases in between. CDR3 length: 13 residues. The CDR3 nucleotides are TGTGCCAGCAGCTTAATGGGGGCGCGAGGCTACACCTTC. It specifies CASSLMGARGYTF.